This entry is about one TCR beta chain. The CDR3 length is 12 residues. With 4 bases removed from V and 7 bases from J, the gap between germline ends came to 10 bases. Germline CDR1 reads SGHDN; CDR2 reads FVKESK. Original methodology: Amplifying reference gene primers gave estimates of nucleated cell counts. The protocol was immunoSEQ multiplex PCR, while the TCRdb copy is restricted to in-frame clones and leaves out a portion. That table is the source of V, J and clone size, and D and trimming were worked out from the DNA. The sample has about 250,000 clones, 70% to 90% seen once. The sample belongs to a study of blood T cell repertoires in COVID-19. About the study: T cells, B-cell-depleted T cells, or PBMCs provided the cDNA or gDNA that served as material.

The receptor's source is a man aged 18 to 29 with active or convalescent COVID-19. This rearrangement joins TRBV14 to TRBJ1-1; D remains ambiguous. The sequenced sample consisted of peripheral blood. CDR3 region: CASSPGSLEAFF. In DNA, the CDR3 is TGTGCCAGCAGCCCCGGGAGCCTTGAAGCTTTCTTT.